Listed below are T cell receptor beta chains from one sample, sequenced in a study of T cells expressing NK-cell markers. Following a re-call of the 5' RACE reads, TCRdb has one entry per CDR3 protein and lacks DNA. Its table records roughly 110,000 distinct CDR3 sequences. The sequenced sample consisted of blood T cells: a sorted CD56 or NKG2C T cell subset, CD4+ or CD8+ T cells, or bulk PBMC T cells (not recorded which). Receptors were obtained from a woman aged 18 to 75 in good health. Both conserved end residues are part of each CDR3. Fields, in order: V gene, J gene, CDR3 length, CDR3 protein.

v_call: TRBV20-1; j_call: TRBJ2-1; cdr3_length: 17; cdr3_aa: CSARVWGPSGSYNEQFF
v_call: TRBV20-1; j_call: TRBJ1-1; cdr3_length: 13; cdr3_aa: CSARGGGNTEAFF
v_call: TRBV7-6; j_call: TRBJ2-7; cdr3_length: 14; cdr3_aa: CASSPTGFLDEQYF
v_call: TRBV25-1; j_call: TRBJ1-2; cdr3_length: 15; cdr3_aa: CASKDRQGANYGYTF
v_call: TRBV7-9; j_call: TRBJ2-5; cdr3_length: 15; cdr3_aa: CASSSRQGERETQYF
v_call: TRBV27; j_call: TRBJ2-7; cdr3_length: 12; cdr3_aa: CASSTSGYEQYF
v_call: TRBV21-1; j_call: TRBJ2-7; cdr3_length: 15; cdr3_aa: CARGEPTETTYEQYF
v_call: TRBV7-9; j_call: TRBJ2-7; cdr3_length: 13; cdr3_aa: CASSLGPDNEQYF
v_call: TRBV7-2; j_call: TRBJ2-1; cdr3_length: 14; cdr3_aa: CASGRTGLYNEQFF
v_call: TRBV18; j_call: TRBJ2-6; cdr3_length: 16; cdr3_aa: CASSFSAVPGANVLTF
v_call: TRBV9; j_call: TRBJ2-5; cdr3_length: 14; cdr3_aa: CASSVAGGQETQYF
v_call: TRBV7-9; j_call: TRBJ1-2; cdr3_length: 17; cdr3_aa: CASSLSSEHPGYYGYTF
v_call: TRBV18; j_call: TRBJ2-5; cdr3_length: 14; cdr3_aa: CASSPRLAAETQYF
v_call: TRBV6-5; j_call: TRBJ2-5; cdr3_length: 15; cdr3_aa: CASSTIEGPGETQYF
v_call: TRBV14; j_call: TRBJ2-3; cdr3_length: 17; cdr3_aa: CASSQDGAGVSTDTQYF
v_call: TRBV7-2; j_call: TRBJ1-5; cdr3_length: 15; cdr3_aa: CASSLTGGSNQPQHF
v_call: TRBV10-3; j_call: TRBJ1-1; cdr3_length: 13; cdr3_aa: CAISEPLAGEAFF
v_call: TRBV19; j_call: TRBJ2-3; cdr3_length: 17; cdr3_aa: CASSYTELARGADTQYF
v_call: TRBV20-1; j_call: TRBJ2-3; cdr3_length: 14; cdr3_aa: CSAAGERGSDTQYF
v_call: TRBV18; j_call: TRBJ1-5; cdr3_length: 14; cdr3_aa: CASSPHRGQQPQHF
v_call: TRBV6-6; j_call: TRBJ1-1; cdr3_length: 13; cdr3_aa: CASSSNRVTEAFF
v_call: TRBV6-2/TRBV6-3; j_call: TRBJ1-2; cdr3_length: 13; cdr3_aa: CASIQGAGYGYTF
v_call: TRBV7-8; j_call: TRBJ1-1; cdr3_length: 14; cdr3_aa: CASAEATMNTEAFF
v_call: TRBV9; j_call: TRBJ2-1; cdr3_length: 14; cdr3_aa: CASSAPRGNNEQFF
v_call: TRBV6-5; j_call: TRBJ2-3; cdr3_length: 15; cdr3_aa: CASSYSGLAADTQYF
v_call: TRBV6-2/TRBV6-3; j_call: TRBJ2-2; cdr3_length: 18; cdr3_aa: CASSYSSGILANTGELFF
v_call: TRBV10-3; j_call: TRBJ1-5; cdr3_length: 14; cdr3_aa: CAISEEQTGQPQHF
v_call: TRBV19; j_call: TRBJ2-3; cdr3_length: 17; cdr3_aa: CASRPPWGASEADTQYF
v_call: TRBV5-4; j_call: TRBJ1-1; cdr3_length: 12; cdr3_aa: CASSLQGYEAFF
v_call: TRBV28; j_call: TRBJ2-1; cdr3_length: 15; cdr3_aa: CASSPVGLGYNEQFF
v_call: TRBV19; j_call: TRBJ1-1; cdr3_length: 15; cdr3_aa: CASSIWGGLNTEAFF
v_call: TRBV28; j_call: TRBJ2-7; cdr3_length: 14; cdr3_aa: CASSLYGEAYEQYF
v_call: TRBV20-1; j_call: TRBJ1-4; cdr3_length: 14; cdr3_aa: CNATRTGVNEKLFF
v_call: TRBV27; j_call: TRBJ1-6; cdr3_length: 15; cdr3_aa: CASSLYGGEISPLHF
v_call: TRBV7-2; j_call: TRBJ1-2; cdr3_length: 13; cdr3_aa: CASSPGGSYGYTF
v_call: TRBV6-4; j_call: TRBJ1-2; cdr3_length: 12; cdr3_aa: CASSDGIYGYTF
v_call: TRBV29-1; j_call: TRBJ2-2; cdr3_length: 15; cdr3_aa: CSVEFGDRVSGELFF
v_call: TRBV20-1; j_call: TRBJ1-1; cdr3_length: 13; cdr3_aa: CSARVLGATEAFF
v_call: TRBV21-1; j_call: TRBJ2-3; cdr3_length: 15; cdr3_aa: CASSADRMGTDTQYF
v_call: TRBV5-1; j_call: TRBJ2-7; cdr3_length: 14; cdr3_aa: CASSLGRQVDEQYF
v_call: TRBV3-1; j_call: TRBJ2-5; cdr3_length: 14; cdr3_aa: CASSLSGSGETQYF
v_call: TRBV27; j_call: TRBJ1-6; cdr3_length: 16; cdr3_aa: CASGLGGPLPNSPLHF
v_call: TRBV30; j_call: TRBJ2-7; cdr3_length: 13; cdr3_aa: CAWDLRALQEQYF
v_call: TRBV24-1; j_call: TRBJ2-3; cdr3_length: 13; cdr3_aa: CATSVWGTDTQYF
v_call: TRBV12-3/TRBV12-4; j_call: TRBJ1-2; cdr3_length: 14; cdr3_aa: CASSGGGAGYGYTF
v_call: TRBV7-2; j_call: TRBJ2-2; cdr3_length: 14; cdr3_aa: CASSLASGTGELFF